A single sample gave rise to the 27 T cell receptor beta chains below, sequenced in a study of blood T cell repertoires in COVID-19. Clones were sequenced by immunoSEQ multiplex PCR, and TCRdb holds only the in-frame ones, with some missing. There are approximately 390,000 clones in the sample; around 91% occur only once, and about 6.5% lies in the top ten. Sequenced input: peripheral blood. These receptors were collected from a man aged 18 to 29 with active or convalescent COVID-19.

The chain links TRBV4-1 to TRBJ1-1; tentatively, D is TRBD1 (6 bases). CDR1 and CDR2 from the germline V gene are MGHRA and YSYEKL. The CDR3 spans 15 residues. V was clipped by 4 bases and J by 3 bases, with 15 bases between them. The chain's CDR3 is CASSLKQGLDTEAFF. As DNA, the CDR3 is TGCGCCAGCAGCCTAAAACAGGGTCTTGACACTGAAGCTTTCTTT.

V and J are TRBV28 and TRBJ2-5, with a tentative D call TRBD2 (6 bases). CDR3 length equals 14 residues. V lost 3 bases and J 1 base, leaving 9 bases between the germline ends. Looked up from germline, CDR1 is MDHEN and CDR2 is SYDVKM. This CDR3 reads CASSLERVQETQYF. For the CDR3, the DNA is TGTGCCAGCAGTTTGGAGCGGGTCCAAGAGACCCAGTACTTC. Variable domain in full (rest from reference TRBV28 and TRBJ2-5): DVKVTQSSRYLVKRTGEKVFLECVQDMDHENMFWYRQDPGLGLRLIYFSYDVKMKEKGDIPEGYSVSREKKERFSLILESASTNQTSMYLCASSLERVQETQYFGPGTRLLVL.

The chain joins TRBV21-1 to TRBJ2-7; TRBD2 reflects the table's D call only, with no check against the DNA. TRBV21-1 is designated a pseudogene. The CDR3 consists of 17 residues. CDR3 bases: TGTGCCAGCACCATCGGCGACTACTGGCGGGGCGATTACGAGCAGTACTTC. Its translation is CASTIGDYWRGDYEQYF.

The DNA for the CDR3 is TGTGCCAGCACAGCCGTAGGGAGCCCCCTCTCTGGAAACACCATATATTTT. This encodes CASTAVGSPLSGNTIYF. The V and J genes are TRBV28 and TRBJ1-3; D is unresolved. Trimming took 7 bases from V and 0 from J, leaving 19 bases between them. CDR3 length equals 17 residues. CDR1 MDHEN and CDR2 SYDVKM come from the germline V gene.

J is TRBJ2-7 and V is TRBV7-9; TRBD1 agrees at 7 bases. The CDR3 sequence is 14 residues long. Germline V CDR1 and CDR2: SEHNR, FQNEAQ (reference sequence). The trim removed 1 base at V and 0 bases at J, leaving 0 bases unmatched. The CDR3 here is CASSLGDSSYEQYF. CDR3 DNA sequence: TGTGCCAGCAGCTTAGGGGACAGCTCCTACGAGCAGTACTTC.

The chain links TRBV7-9 to TRBJ1-4; the D gene is possibly TRBD1 (5 bases). The CDR3 covers 14 residues. V gave up 10 bases and J gave up 2 bases, with 14 bases separating them. Germline CDR1 and CDR2: SEHNR and FQNEAQ (reference sequence). DNA of the CDR3: TGTGCCACCCGGTCTGCAGGGACTAATGAAAAACTGTTTTTT. Translating it yields CATRSAGTNEKLFF.

The J gene is TRBJ2-7, the V gene TRBV27, with 8 bases aligning to TRBD1. The CDR3 is made up of 14 amino acids. The V and J ends lost 2 bases and 2 bases, in that order; junction bases with no gene match: 2. The germline CDR1 and CDR2 sequences are MNHEY and SMNVEV (reference sequence). In DNA, the CDR3 is TGTGCCAGCAGTTTACGGGGACAGGCCTACGAGCAGTACTTC. Residues: CASSLRGQAYEQYF.

This clone was seen a few times. The V call is TRBV6-1, the J call TRBJ2-1; 11 positions agree with TRBD2. The CDR3 runs 15 residues. Germline lookup yields CDR1 MNHNS and CDR2 SASEGT. Trimming cost V 3 bases and J 12 bases; bases outside gene matches: 10. CDR3 nucleotides: TGTGCCAGCAGTGAGACTAGCGGGATCTCAAGCGGGCAGTTCTTC. Translating it yields CASSETSGISSGQFF.

The V and J genes are TRBV2 and TRBJ2-7; 9 bases map to TRBD1. V lost 3 bases, J lost 5 bases, and 8 bases stayed unmatched. This CDR3 is built from 15 residues. Germline loops: CDR1 SNHLY, CDR2 FYNNEI. CDR3 amino acids: CASSDRGQGPNEQYF. CDR3 bases: TGTGCCAGCAGTGATCGGGGACAGGGTCCCAACGAGCAGTACTTC.

The chain carries TRBV6-5 and TRBJ2-7; 8 bases align to TRBD1. This CDR3 is 15 amino acids long. V shed 6 bases and J 6 bases; nucleotides not matched to a gene: 13. The V gene's germline CDR1 is MNHEY and CDR2 SVGAGI. The CDR3 coding sequence is TGTGCCAGCAGCTCAGAAGGACAGGGAAGTCGCGAGCAGTACTTC. Translating it yields CASSSEGQGSREQYF.

The chain combines TRBV4-1 with TRBJ1-1, with D perhaps TRBD1 (6 bases). V was clipped by 3 bases and J by 8 bases, with 13 bases between them. This CDR3 has 13 residues. Per the germline V gene, CDR1 is MGHRA and CDR2 is YSYEKL. The CDR3 nucleotides read TGCGCCAGCAGCCAGGAAGGACAGCCCGAAGCTTTCTTT. As protein: CASSQEGQPEAFF.

V usage is TRBV18 and J usage is TRBJ2-7; unclear D gene. Germline CDR1 is KGHSH and CDR2 is LQKENI. V was pared by 2 bases and J by 0 bases, with 5 bases between. The CDR3 has 13 amino acids. The chain's CDR3 is CASSPESSYEQYF. The CDR3 nucleotides are TGTGCCAGCTCACCAGAGAGCTCCTACGAGCAGTACTTC.

V gene TRBV7-2 combines with J gene TRBJ2-7; 9 nucleotides line up with TRBD2. From germline, CDR1 is SGHTA and CDR2 FQGNSA. The CDR3 covers 16 residues. V shed 3 bases, J shed 4 bases, and the junction held 10 bases outside the gene matches. The CDR3 sequence: CASSLYSAGGPYEQYF. Written as DNA, the CDR3 is TGTGCCAGCAGCTTGTACTCTGCGGGGGGGCCATACGAGCAGTACTTC.

This clone has just one count. The chain combines TRBV28 with TRBJ2-7; D possibly corresponds to TRBD1 (5 bases). Trimming shortened V by 6 bases and J by 0 bases, and 15 bases separated the two germline ends. From germline, CDR1 is MDHEN and CDR2 SYDVKM. The CDR3 spans 15 residues. This chain's CDR3 is CASRSPSDISYEQYF. The CDR3 nucleotides read TGTGCCAGCAGATCCCCATCGGACATCTCCTACGAGCAGTACTTC.

Comments on this clone: A much larger clone lies one base from this, so it may be a read error. Other DNA sequences of this sample code for an identical CDR3. The chain employs TRBV19 and TRBJ1-1, with D hard to call. Deletions cut 3 bases from V and 5 bases from J, with 4 bases between. CDR1 and CDR2 from the germline V gene are LNHDA and SQIVND (reference sequence). There are 11 residues in the CDR3. The CDR3 DNA reads TGTGCCAGTAGTATCGTGACTGAAGCTTTCTTT. Its translation: CASSIVTEAFF.

The chain links TRBV2 to TRBJ1-2; D is unclear. This CDR3 is 13 amino acids long. The V gene lost 4 bases and the J gene lost 5 bases, with 11 bases spanning the gap. The germline V gene has CDR1 SNHLY and CDR2 FYNNEI. CDR3 amino acids: CASSVDKMYGYTF. The CDR3 DNA is TGTGCCAGCAGTGTCGACAAGATGTATGGCTACACCTTC.

V gene TRBV9 combines with J gene TRBJ2-3; D is possibly TRBD2 (6 bases). V shed 0 bases and J shed 4 bases, with 18 bases lying between them. CDR1 and CDR2 from the germline V gene are SGDLS and YYNGEE. The CDR3 loop spans 17 amino acids. The CDR3: CASSVVGTGVGADTQYF. The CDR3 DNA reads as TGTGCCAGCAGCGTAGTGGGTACGGGAGTAGGGGCAGATACGCAGTATTTT. Full variable domain (remainder filled in from reference TRBV9 and TRBJ2-3): DSGVTQTPKHLITATGQRVTLRCSPRSGDLSVYWYQQSLDQGLQFLIQYYNGEERAKGNILERFSAQQFPDLHSELNLSSLELGDSALYFCASSVVGTGVGADTQYFGPGTRLTVL.

The rearrangement links TRBV18 to TRBJ2-2; 12 nucleotides align to TRBD2. Trimming removed 8 bases from V and 3 bases from J; junction bases left unmatched: 4. This CDR3 has 15 amino acids. Germline assignment: CDR1 KGHSH and CDR2 LQKENI. The CDR3 DNA sequence: TGTGCCAGCCAAACTAGCGGGGGGCACACCGGGGAGCTGTTTTTT. Translated: CASQTSGGHTGELFF.

This rearrangement joins TRBV7-9 to TRBJ1-2; D is unresolved. The CDR3 runs to 14 residues. The V gene's germline CDR1 is SEHNR and CDR2 FQNEAQ (reference sequence). Deletions cut 2 bases from V and 3 bases from J, with 10 bases between. CDR3 sequence (DNA): TGTGCCAGCAGCTTAACCCAGGAATACTATGGCTACACCTTC. It yields the protein CASSLTQEYYGYTF.

The gene calls are TRBV6-6 and TRBJ1-4; D perhaps matches TRBD1 (5 bases). Germline-derived CDR1 and CDR2 are MNHNY and SVGAGI (reference sequence). This CDR3 region has 14 residues. V gave up 7 bases and J gave up 0 bases, with 9 bases separating them. CDR3: CASIQTATNEKLFF. DNA of the CDR3: TGTGCCAGCATTCAGACAGCAACTAATGAAAAACTGTTTTTT.

The chain couples TRBV28 to TRBJ2-3; TRBD2 aligns across 7 bases. The germline gives CDR1 MDHEN, CDR2 SYDVKM. CDR3 length equals 15 residues. With V trimmed by 4 bases and J by 4 bases, 8 bases remained unmatched. Here the CDR3 reads CASSSAGGWADTQYF. Written as DNA, the CDR3 is TGTGCCAGCAGTTCGGCCGGGGGGTGGGCAGATACGCAGTATTTT. The variable domain in full, completed from reference TRBV28 and TRBJ2-3, reads DVKVTQSSRYLVKRTGEKVFLECVQDMDHENMFWYRQDPGLGLRLIYFSYDVKMKEKGDIPEGYSVSREKKERFSLILESASTNQTSMYLCASSSAGGWADTQYFGPGTRLTVL.

The chain joins TRBV7-3 to TRBJ2-5; TRBD2 matches at 10 bases. CDR1 is SGHTA and CDR2 is FQGTGA in the germline V gene. Unmatched junction bases numbered 4, after V lost 5 bases and J lost 4 bases. The CDR3 loop spans 14 amino acids. CDR3 nucleotides: TGTGCCAGCAGCAGCGGGGGGGCCTCAGAGACCCAGTACTTC. Its protein product is CASSSGGASETQYF.

The chain uses TRBV18 and TRBJ1-2; 7 bases line up with TRBD1. The germline V gene encodes CDR1 KGHSH and CDR2 LQKENI. Trimming removed 6 bases from V and 4 bases from J; junction bases left unmatched: 5. The CDR3 sequence is 13 residues long. The CDR3 here is CASSPQGVYGYTF. The CDR3 region has the DNA TGTGCCAGCTCTCCCCAGGGGGTCTATGGCTACACCTTC.

The CDR3 region is CASSYSGYEQYF. DNA for the CDR3: TGTGCCAGCAGCTACAGTGGCTACGAGCAGTACTTC. This chain connects TRBV7-9 to TRBJ2-7, with D uncertain. This CDR3 contains 12 residues. V lost 4 bases and J lost 3, with 7 bases in between. Germline V gives CDR1 SEHNR, CDR2 FQNEAQ (reference sequence). Variable domain in full (rest from reference TRBV7-9 and TRBJ2-7): DTGVSQNPRHKITKRGQNVTFRCDPISEHNRLYWYRQTLGQGPEFLTYFQNEAQLEKSRLLSDRFSAERPKGSFSTLEIQRTEQGDSAMYLCASSYSGYEQYFGPGTRLTVT.

The chain carries TRBV2 and TRBJ2-3, with D tentatively TRBD2 (6 bases). V lost 6 bases and J lost 6, with 16 bases in between. The CDR3 runs 14 residues. The germline V gene has CDR1 SNHLY and CDR2 FYNNEI. The CDR3, as DNA: TGTGCCAGCAGCCTGGGGCGGGGTACGGATACGCAGTATTTT. Its protein product is CASSLGRGTDTQYF.

This clone has just one count. The chain carries TRBV29-1 and TRBJ1-1; D not certain. The CDR3 contains 12 residues. CDR1 and CDR2 from the germline V gene are SQVTM and ANQGSEA. V gave up 3 bases and J gave up 0 bases, with 5 bases separating them. The DNA of the CDR3 is TGCAGCGTTGAGGCCCTGAACACTGAAGCTTTCTTT. Its protein product is CSVEALNTEAFF.

This clone came up once. CDR3 DNA: TGTGCCAGCAATCAGGACATGGGTAGCAATCAGCCCCAGCATTTT. Translated, it gives CASNQDMGSNQPQHF. The chain uses TRBV6-6 and TRBJ1-5, with D possibly being TRBD1 (5 bases). V lost 7 bases and J 0 bases, leaving 13 bases between the germline ends. This CDR3 spans 15 amino acids. The V gene's germline CDR1 is MNHNY and CDR2 SVGAGI (reference sequence).